In its sample, the clone carrying this T cell receptor (beta chain) was seen a few times. The data were obtained in a study of cytomegalovirus exposure and HLA in healthy donors. CDR3 length: 15 residues. With 4 bases removed from V and 4 bases from J, the gap between germline ends came to 15 bases. The germline gives CDR1 LGHNA, CDR2 YSLEER. Both 60 Vbeta primers and 13 Jbeta primers went into the PCR. TCRdb keeps only in-frame clones here, not all; method: immunoSEQ multiplex PCR. The table records about 67,000 clones, approximately 71% of them present only once. The TCR comes from a woman aged 25 to 39 in good health and CMV-seronegative. V usage is TRBV4-3 and J usage is TRBJ2-3; D perhaps matches TRBD2 (6 bases). The material sequenced was PBMCs. As DNA, the CDR3 is TGCGCCAGCAGCCCCGGTGCATGGGGGGCAGATACGCAGTATTTT. Translating gives CASSPGAWGADTQYF.